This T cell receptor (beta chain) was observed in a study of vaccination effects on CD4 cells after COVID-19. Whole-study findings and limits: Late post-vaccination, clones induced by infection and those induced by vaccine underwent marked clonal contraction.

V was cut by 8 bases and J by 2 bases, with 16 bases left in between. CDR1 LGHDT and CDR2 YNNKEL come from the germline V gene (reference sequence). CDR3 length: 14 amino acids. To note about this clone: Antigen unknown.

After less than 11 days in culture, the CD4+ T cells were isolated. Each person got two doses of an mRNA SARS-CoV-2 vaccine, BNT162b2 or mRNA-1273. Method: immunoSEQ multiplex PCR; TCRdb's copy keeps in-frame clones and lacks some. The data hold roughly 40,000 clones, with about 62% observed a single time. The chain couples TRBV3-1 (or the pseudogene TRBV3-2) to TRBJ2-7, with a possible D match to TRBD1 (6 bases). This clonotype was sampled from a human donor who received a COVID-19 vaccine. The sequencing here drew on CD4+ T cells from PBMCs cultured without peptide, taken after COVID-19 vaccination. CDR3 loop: CASGNRDTTYEQYF. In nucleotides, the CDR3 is TGTGCCAGCGGAAACCGGGACACCACCTACGAGCAGTACTTC.